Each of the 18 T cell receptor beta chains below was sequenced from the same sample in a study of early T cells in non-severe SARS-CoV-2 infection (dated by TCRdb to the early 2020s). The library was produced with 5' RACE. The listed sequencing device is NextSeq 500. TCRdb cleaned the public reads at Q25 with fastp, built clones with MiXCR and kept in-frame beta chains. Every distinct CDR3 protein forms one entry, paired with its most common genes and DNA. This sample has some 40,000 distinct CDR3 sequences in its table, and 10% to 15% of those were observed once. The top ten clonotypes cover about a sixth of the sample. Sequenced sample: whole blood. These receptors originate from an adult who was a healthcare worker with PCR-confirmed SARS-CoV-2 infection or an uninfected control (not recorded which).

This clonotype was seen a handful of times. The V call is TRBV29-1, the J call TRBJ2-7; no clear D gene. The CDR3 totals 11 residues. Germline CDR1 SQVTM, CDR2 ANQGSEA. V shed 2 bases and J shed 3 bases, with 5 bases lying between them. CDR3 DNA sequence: TGCAGCGTTGAATTTGGCTACGAGCAGTACTTC. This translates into CSVEFGYEQYF.

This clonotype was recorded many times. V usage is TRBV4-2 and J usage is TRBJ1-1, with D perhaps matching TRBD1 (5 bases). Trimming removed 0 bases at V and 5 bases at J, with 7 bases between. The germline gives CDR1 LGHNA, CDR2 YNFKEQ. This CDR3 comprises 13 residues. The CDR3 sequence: CASSQDRGTEAFF. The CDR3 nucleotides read TGTGCCAGCAGCCAAGATCGGGGGACTGAAGCTTTCTTT.

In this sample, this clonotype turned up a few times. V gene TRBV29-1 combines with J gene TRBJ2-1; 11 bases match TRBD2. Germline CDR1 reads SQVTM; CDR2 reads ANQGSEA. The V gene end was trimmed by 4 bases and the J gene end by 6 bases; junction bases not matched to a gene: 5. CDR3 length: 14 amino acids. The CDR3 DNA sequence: TGCAGCGTTGTGGGACTAGCGGTCGGCAATGAGCAGTTCTTC. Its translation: CSVVGLAVGNEQFF.

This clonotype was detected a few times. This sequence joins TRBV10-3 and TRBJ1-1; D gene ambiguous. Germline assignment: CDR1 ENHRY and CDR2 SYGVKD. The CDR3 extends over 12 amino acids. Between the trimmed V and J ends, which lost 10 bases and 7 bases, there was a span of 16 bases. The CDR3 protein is CATRDGYGEAFF. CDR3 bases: TGTGCCACCCGCGACGGATATGGTGAAGCTTTCTTT.

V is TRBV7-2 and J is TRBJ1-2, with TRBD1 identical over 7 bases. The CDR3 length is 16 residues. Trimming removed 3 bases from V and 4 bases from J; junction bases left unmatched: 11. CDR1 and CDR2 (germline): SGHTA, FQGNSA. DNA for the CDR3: TGTGCCAGCAGCTTCTTTCGGGACAGAACCAGCTATGGCTACACCTTC. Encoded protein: CASSFFRDRTSYGYTF.

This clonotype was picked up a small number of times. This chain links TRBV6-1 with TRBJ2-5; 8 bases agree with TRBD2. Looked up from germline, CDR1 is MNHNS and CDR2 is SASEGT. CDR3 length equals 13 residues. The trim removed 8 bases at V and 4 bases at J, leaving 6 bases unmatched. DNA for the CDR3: TGTGCCAGCTTCGGGGGGGCCGGAGAGACCCAGTACTTC. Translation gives CASFGGAGETQYF.

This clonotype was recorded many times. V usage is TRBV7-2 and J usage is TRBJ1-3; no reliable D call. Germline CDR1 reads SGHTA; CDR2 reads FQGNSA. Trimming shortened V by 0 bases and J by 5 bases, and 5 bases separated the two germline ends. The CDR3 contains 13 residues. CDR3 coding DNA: TGTGCCAGCAGCTTAGCAGGAAGAAACACCATATATTTT. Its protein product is CASSLAGRNTIYF.

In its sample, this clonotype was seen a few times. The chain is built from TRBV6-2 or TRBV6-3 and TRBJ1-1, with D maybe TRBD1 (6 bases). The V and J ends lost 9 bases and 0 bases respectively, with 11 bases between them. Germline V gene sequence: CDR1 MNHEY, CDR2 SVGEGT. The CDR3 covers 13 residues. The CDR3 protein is CASYREMNTEAFF. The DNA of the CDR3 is TGTGCCAGTTACAGGGAGATGAACACTGAAGCTTTCTTT.

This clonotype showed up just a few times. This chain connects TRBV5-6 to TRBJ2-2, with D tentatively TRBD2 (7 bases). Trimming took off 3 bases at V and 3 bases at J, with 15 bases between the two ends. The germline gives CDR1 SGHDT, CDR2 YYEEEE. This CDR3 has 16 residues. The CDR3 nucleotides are TGTGCCAGCAGCTCTGGGGGGGCGGCTGACACCGGGGAGCTGTTTTTT. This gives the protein CASSSGGAADTGELFF.

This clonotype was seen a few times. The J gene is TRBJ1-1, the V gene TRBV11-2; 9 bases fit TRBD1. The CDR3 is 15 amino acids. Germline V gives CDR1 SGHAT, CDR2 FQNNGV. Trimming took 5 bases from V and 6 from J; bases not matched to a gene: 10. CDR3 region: CASSPTGQGIAEAFF. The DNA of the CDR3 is TGTGCCAGCAGCCCTACGGGACAGGGTATTGCTGAAGCTTTCTTT.

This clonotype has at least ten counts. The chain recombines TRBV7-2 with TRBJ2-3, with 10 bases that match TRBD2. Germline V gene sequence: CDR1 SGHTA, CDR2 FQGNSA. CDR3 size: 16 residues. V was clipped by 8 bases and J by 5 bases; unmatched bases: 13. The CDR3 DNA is TGTGCCAGCGGGCTCGGGAGCGGGAGGGTTGGAGATACGCAGTATTTT. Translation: CASGLGSGRVGDTQYF. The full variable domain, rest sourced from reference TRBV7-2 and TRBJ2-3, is GAGVSQSPSNKVTEKGKDVELRCDPISGHTALYWYRQSLGQGLEFLIYFQGNSAPDKSGLPSDRFSAERTGGSVSTLTIQRTQQEDSAVYLCASGLGSGRVGDTQYFGPGTRLTVL.

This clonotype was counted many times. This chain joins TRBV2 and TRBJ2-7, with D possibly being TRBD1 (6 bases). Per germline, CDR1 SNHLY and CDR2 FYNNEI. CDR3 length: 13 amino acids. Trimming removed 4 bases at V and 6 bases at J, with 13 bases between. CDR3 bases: TGTGCCAGCAGTGTTGGAAACAGGGCCGAGCAGTACTTC. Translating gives CASSVGNRAEQYF.

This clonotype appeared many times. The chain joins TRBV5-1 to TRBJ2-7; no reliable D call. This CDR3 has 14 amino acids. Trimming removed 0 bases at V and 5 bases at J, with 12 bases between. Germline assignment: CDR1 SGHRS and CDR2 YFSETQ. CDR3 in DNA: TGCGCCAGCAGCTTGGGGCCTTCTCGGGACGAGCAGTACTTC. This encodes CASSLGPSRDEQYF.

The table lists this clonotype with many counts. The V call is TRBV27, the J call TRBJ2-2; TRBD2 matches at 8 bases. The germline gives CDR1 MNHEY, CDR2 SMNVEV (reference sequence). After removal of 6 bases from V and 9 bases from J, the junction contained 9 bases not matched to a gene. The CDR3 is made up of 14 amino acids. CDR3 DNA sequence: TGTGCCAGCAGAGGGACTAGTCAACGAAGGGAGCTGTTTTTT. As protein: CASRGTSQRRELFF.

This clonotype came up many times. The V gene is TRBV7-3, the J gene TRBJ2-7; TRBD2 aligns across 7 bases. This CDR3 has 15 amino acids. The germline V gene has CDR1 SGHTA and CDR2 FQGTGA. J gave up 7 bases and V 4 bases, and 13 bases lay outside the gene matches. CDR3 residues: CASSWGGTPAEEQYF. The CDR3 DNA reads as TGTGCCAGCAGCTGGGGGGGGACCCCCGCCGAGGAGCAGTACTTC.

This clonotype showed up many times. CDR3 sequence: CASSGNEQFF. For the CDR3, the DNA is TGTGCCAGCAGCGGGAATGAGCAGTTCTTC. This sequence joins TRBV5-8 and TRBJ2-1; no reliable D call. CDR3 size: 10 residues. V lost 4 bases to trimming and J lost 7 bases, with 3 bases between them. Germline V gene sequence: CDR1 SGHTS, CDR2 YDEGEE.

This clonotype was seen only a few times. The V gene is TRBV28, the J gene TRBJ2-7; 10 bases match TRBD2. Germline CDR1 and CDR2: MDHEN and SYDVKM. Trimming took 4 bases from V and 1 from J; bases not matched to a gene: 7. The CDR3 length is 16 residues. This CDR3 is CASSSIRTSGSYEQYF. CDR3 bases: TGTGCCAGCAGTTCCATCCGGACTAGCGGTTCCTACGAGCAGTACTTC. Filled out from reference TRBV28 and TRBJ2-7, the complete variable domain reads DVKVTQSSRYLVKRTGEKVFLECVQDMDHENMFWYRQDPGLGLRLIYFSYDVKMKEKGDIPEGYSVSREKKERFSLILESASTNQTSMYLCASSSIRTSGSYEQYFGPGTRLTVT.

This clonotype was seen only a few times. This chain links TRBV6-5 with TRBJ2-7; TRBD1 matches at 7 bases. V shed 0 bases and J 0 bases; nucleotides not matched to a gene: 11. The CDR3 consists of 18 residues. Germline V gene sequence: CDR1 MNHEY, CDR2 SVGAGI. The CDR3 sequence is CASSYSYGTGAVSYEQYF. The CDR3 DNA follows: TGTGCCAGCAGTTACTCGTACGGAACAGGGGCAGTCTCCTACGAGCAGTACTTC.